This T cell receptor beta chain was profiled in a study of CD8+CD57+ T cells in acquired aplastic anemia. Looking at the study overall: As sequenced from healthy donors, CD4+ cells averaged around 11 million reads.

The table lists this clonotype with a few counts. A much larger clone lies a single base off, so this may be a read error. Germline V gives CDR1 DFQATT, CDR2 SNEGSKA (reference sequence). The J segment lost 9 bases and the V segment lost 5 bases, leaving 8 bases of the junction unmatched. This CDR3 has 13 amino acids. For CDR3 and TCR beta VDJ profiling, genomic DNA was the template used. TCRdb itself ran the reads through MiXCR, one entry per CDR3 protein. Of about 81,000 distinct CDR3 sequences listed, about 45% are singletons. The clonotype originates from a human donor in good health, serving as a control. The sequenced sample consisted of sorted CD4+, CD8+, or CD8+CD57+ T cells (not recorded which) from PBMCs. The chain has TRBV20-1 and TRBJ1-5, with TRBD1 matching 9 bases. The CDR3 DNA reads as TGCAGTGCTGGGACAGGGTTAGGACGGCCCCAGCATTTT. Protein product: CSAGTGLGRPQHF.